These 10 T cell receptor beta chains came from one sample sequenced in a study of blood T cells in healthy people across ages. Alongside a J-beta primer mix, a sample-barcoded 5' primer served in a second PCR lasting roughly 6 to 11 cycles. TCRdb analysed the 5' RACE reads with MiXCR anew, one entry per CDR3 protein. The sample consists of roughly 800,000 distinct CDR3 sequences, 58% of them appearing once. Sequenced input: blood. The receptors stem from a man aged 30 to 45 in good health.

This clonotype was seen a handful of times. The chain has TRBV19 and TRBJ2-1; the D gene is possibly TRBD2 (6 bases). V was shortened by 5 bases and J by 9 bases, with 23 bases between the two germline ends. From germline, CDR1 is LNHDA and CDR2 SQIVND (reference sequence). The CDR3 length is 16 residues. The DNA for the CDR3 is TGTGCCAGTAGTGACCCTGGGGGGAACGCGGGGTTTGAGCAGTTCTTC. Translating it yields CASSDPGGNAGFEQFF.

This rearrangement joins TRBV7-9 to TRBJ2-5; D is unclear. Germline assignment: CDR1 SEHNR and CDR2 FQNEAQ (reference sequence). CDR3 length: 12 residues. Trimming removed 8 bases at V and 5 bases at J, with 12 bases between. The CDR3 DNA sequence: TGTGCCAGCTGTGAATCCGGGGAGACCCAGTACTTC. This gives the protein CASCESGETQYF. The complete variable domain, with remaining parts taken from reference TRBV7-9 and TRBJ2-5, reads DTGVSQNPRHKITKRGQNVTFRCDPISEHNRLYWYRQTLGQGPEFLTYFQNEAQLEKSRLLSDRFSAERPKGSFSTLEIQRTEQGDSAMYLCASCESGETQYFGPGTRLLVL.

The gene calls are TRBV5-8 and TRBJ2-7, with a tentative D call TRBD1 (6 bases). V lost 1 base and J lost 1, with 15 bases in between. CDR1 is SGHTS, CDR2 YDEGEE, per germline. CDR3 size: 16 residues. CDR3 loop: CASSLSRGPGSYEQYF. The CDR3 coding sequence is TGTGCCAGCAGCTTGAGCAGGGGCCCAGGGTCCTACGAGCAGTACTTC. The entire variable domain, with the rest obtained from reference TRBV5-8 and TRBJ2-7, is as follows: EAGVTQSPTHLIKTRGQQATLRCSPISGHTSVYWYQQALGLGLQFLLWYDEGEERNRGNFPPRFSGRQFPNYSSELNVNALELEDSALYLCASSLSRGPGSYEQYFGPGTRLTVT.

The rearrangement joins TRBV7-2 to TRBJ2-1, with TRBD2 matching over 7 bases. CDR3 size: 12 residues. Unmatched junction bases numbered 8, after V lost 6 bases and J lost 12 bases. Germline CDR1 is SGHTA and CDR2 is FQGNSA. CDR3 residues: CASRLAGVGQFF. The CDR3, as DNA: TGTGCCAGCAGGCTGGCGGGAGTTGGGCAGTTCTTC.

V gene TRBV7-2 combines with J gene TRBJ2-1; D is perhaps TRBD2 (6 bases). This CDR3 region has 16 residues. V dropped 3 bases and J dropped 9 bases, with 21 bases sitting between them. Germline assignment: CDR1 SGHTA and CDR2 FQGNSA. The CDR3 sequence: CASSLKFSSGRGEQFF. The CDR3, as DNA: TGTGCCAGCAGCTTGAAATTCTCGTCAGGGCGGGGTGAGCAGTTCTTC.

This CDR3 is CASSVGAYNEQFF. As DNA, the CDR3 is TGTGCCAGCAGTGTTGGGGCCTACAATGAGCAGTTCTTC. The V and J genes are TRBV2 and TRBJ2-1; D unresolved. Trimming left V 4 bases short and J 2 bases short, with 6 bases between. The CDR3 totals 13 residues. The germline V gene encodes CDR1 SNHLY and CDR2 FYNNEI.

The CDR3 coding sequence is TGTGCCATCAGTGATGTACAGGGAAAGGGGACGGATTATGGCTACACCTTC. It yields the protein CAISDVQGKGTDYGYTF. The chain links TRBV10-3 to TRBJ1-2; D perhaps matches TRBD1 (6 bases). The CDR3 is made up of 17 amino acids. Trimming cost V 3 bases and J 5 bases, with 22 bases left between them. The germline V gene has CDR1 ENHRY and CDR2 SYGVKD.

The gene calls are TRBV9 and TRBJ2-5; maybe TRBD2 (5 bases). V lost 0 bases and J 3 bases, leaving 21 bases between the germline ends. This CDR3 spans 18 amino acids. Looked up from germline, CDR1 is SGDLS and CDR2 is YYNGEE. In DNA form, the CDR3 reads TGTGCCAGCAGCGTAGCTTTGGGAGCGCCTAAATCCAAAGAGACCCAGTACTTC. Translated, it gives CASSVALGAPKSKETQYF. Using reference TRBV9 and TRBJ2-5 for the parts outside the CDR3, the full variable domain is DSGVTQTPKHLITATGQRVTLRCSPRSGDLSVYWYQQSLDQGLQFLIQYYNGEERAKGNILERFSAQQFPDLHSELNLSSLELGDSALYFCASSVALGAPKSKETQYFGPGTRLLVL.

The V gene is TRBV6-5, the J gene TRBJ2-3; TRBD2 might be the D (6 bases). The length of the CDR3 is 14 residues. Looked up from germline, CDR1 is MNHEY and CDR2 is SVGAGI. V lost 2 bases and J 2 bases, leaving 8 bases between the germline ends. CDR3 sequence (DNA): TGTGCCAGCAGTTACGGCGGGGCCACAGATACGCAGTATTTT. It yields the protein CASSYGGATDTQYF.

V and J are TRBV20-1 and TRBJ2-3, with TRBD2 matching 9 bases. V gave up 7 bases and J gave up 4 bases; unmatched junction bases: 6. Germline CDR1 is DFQATT and CDR2 is SNEGSKA (reference sequence). The CDR3 has 13 residues. CDR3 bases: TGCAGTGTGGAAGCGGGGGGATCAGATACGCAGTATTTT. The encoded protein is CSVEAGGSDTQYF.